These T cell receptor beta chains were read from a single sample in a study of PD-1 blockade in classical Hodgkin lymphoma. The protocol was immunoSEQ multiplex PCR, while the TCRdb copy is restricted to in-frame clones and leaves out a portion. This table has tens of thousands of clones, about two thirds appearing once. This material consisted of peripheral blood mononuclear cells (PBMCs), taken before the second cycle of nivolumab. The receptors shown here come from a human donor with classical Hodgkin lymphoma. CDR3s include the opening cysteine and the closing phenylalanine or tryptophan. Each record gives: J gene, V gene, D gene, clone size, CDR3 DNA, CDR3 protein. D genes are given only for firm matches. Clone size is not always given. Where it is, it says once, few, many or a class for expanded clones.

>TRBJ1-2|TRBV5-1|TRBD1|.
TGCGCCAGCAGCCCCCTCGCAGGGGGCTATGGCTACACCTTC
CASSPLAGGYGYTF
>TRBJ1-2|TRBV28|.|.
TGTGCCAGCAGTTCCGGGACATCTGCACATGGCTACACCTTC
CASSSGTSAHGYTF
>TRBJ2-3|TRBV4-1|TRBD1|.
TGCGCCAGCAGCCAAGAGACAGGGGAAGATACGCAGTATTTT
CASSQETGEDTQYF
>TRBJ2-6|TRBV5-4|.|.
TGTGCCAGCAGCCTCGTGGGGGAATTAAGCTCTGGGGCCAACGTCCTGACTTTC
CASSLVGELSSGANVLTF
>TRBJ2-7|TRBV16|TRBD2|.
TGTGCCAGCATTAGCGGGCTAACCTACGAGCAGTACTTC
CASISGLTYEQYF
>TRBJ2-7|TRBV27|TRBD2|.
TGTGCCAGCAGCCGACTAGCGGGCTACGAGCAGTACTTC
CASSRLAGYEQYF
>TRBJ1-1|TRBV7-9|.|.
TGTGCCAGCAGCTTCGGGGGCGGGGGCAGGAAGAACACTGAAGCTTTCTTT
CASSFGGGGRKNTEAFF
>TRBJ2-2|TRBV28|.|.
TGTGCCAGCAGAGGGGGGGCCTACACCGGGGAGCTGTTTTTT
CASRGGAYTGELFF
>TRBJ1-1|TRBV6-1|.|.
TGTGCCAGCAGTATTGGGGGTGTCACTGAAGCTTTCTTT
CASSIGGVTEAFF
>TRBJ1-4|TRBV30|.|.
TGTGCCTGGAGTGCGGGTGGAGAAAAACTGTTTTTT
CAWSAGGEKLFF
>TRBJ2-5|TRBV6-5|.|.
TGTGCCAGCAGTTACTCGGGGCAGCAAGAGACCCAGTACTTC
CASSYSGQQETQYF
>TRBJ1-6|TRBV6-6|.|.
TGTGCCAGCAGTTACGACAGTACCTATAATTCACCCCTCCACTTT
CASSYDSTYNSPLHF
>TRBJ2-5|TRBV5-1|TRBD2|.
TGCGCCAGCAGCTCGGGACTAGCGGGGGGGGCGGAGACCCAGTACTTC
CASSSGLAGGAETQYF
>TRBJ1-5|TRBV9|.|.
TGTGCCAGCAGCTCAGGGGATGCGAGCAATCAGCCCCAGCATTTT
CASSSGDASNQPQHF
>TRBJ2-3|TRBV27|TRBD2|few
TGTGCCAGCAGTTTAGAGGGGACTAGATCCACAGATACGCAGTATTTT
CASSLEGTRSTDTQYF
>TRBJ1-1|TRBV5-1|.|once
TGCGCCAGCAGCTTGGAGTTATTTCCTGTGAACACTGAAGCTTTCTTT
CASSLELFPVNTEAFF
>TRBJ1-1|TRBV28|.|few
TGTGCCAGCAACCCACTGCCAGCCCGGGGGGACACTGAAGCTTTCTTT
CASNPLPARGDTEAFF
>TRBJ1-4|TRBV7-8|.|many
TGTGCCAGCGGGTGGGCTAATGAAAAACTGTTTTTT
CASGWANEKLFF
>TRBJ1-2|TRBV14|.|.
TGTGCCAGCAGCCACCCACAGGGAAATGGCTACACCTTC
CASSHPQGNGYTF
>TRBJ1-5|TRBV6-5|.|once
TGTGCCAGCAGTTACTCGAGGTTTTATCAGCCCCAGCATTTT
CASSYSRFYQPQHF
>TRBJ1-2|TRBV28|.|.
.
CASSWGQGSRTF
>TRBJ2-7|TRBV10-3|.|.
TGTGCCATCAGTGAAGGGACACCCTACGAGCAGTACTTC
CAISEGTPYEQYF
>TRBJ2-2|TRBV5-1|TRBD2|.
TGCGCCAGCAGCTTCCGGACTAGTGGGGACACCGGGGAGCTGTTTTTT
CASSFRTSGDTGELFF
>TRBJ2-3|TRBV10-3|TRBD1|.
TGTGCCATCAGCGCCCCGGACAGGGGCACAGATACGCAGTATTTT
CAISAPDRGTDTQYF
>TRBJ1-1|TRBV7-8|.|.
TGTGCCAGCAGCGCCTTCGGGGGTTTGAGGGCGGACACTGAAGCTTTCTTT
CASSAFGGLRADTEAFF
>TRBJ2-1|TRBV29-1|TRBD1|few
TGCAGCCAAATAACAGGGGCTGAGCAGTTCTTC
CSQITGAEQFF
>TRBJ1-1|TRBV5-8|.|.
TGTGCCAGCAGCTTGAGGTGGGGGGCGATGAACACTGAAGCTTTCTTT
CASSLRWGAMNTEAFF
>TRBJ2-3|TRBV5-6|.|.
TGTGCCAGCAGCTTGGGCTTAGACAGCCCCACAGATACGCAGTATTTT
CASSLGLDSPTDTQYF
>TRBJ1-4|TRBV29-1|.|.
TGCAGCGTTCTAGAGTGGGGGGCTGGTGAAAAACTGTTTTTT
CSVLEWGAGEKLFF
>TRBJ1-6|TRBV7-6|.|.
TGTGCCAGCAGCTTAGGGAGTAATTCACCCCTCCACTTT
CASSLGSNSPLHF
>TRBJ1-2|TRBV10-3|.|.
TGTGCCATCAGTGAGGGGAACTATGGCTACACCTTC
CAISEGNYGYTF